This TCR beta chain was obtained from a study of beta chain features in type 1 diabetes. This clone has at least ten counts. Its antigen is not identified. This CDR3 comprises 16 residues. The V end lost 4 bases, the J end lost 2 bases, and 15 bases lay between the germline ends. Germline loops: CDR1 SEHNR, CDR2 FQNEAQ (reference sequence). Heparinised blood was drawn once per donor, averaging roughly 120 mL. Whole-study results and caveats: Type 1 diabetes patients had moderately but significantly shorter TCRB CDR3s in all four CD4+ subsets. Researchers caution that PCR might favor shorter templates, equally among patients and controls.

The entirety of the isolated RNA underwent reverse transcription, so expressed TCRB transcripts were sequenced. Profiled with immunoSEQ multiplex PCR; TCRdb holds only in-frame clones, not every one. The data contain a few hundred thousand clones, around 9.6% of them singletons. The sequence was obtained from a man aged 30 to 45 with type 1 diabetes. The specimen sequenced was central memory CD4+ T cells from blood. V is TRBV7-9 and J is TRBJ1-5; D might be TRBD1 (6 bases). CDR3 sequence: CASSSQGWYGNQPQHF. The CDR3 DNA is TGTGCCAGCAGCTCGCAGGGGTGGTACGGCAATCAGCCCCAGCATTTT.